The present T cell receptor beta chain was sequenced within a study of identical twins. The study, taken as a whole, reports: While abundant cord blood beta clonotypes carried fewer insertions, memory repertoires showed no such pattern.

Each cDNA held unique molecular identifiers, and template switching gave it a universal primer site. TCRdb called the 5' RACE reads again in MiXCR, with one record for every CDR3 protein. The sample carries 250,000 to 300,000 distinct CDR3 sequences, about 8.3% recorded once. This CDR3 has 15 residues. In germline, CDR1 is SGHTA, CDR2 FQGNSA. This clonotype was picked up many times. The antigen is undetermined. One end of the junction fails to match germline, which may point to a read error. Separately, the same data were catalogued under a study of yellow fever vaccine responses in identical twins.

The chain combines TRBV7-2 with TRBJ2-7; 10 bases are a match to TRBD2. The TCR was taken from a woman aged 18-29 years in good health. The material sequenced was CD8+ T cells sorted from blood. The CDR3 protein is CASSLGLAGVYEQYF. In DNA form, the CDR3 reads TGCGCCAGCAGCCTGGGTCTAGCGGGGGTCTACGAGCAGTACTTC.